This paragraph covers one TCR beta chain sequence. These data belong to a study of CD8+CD57+ T cells in acquired aplastic anemia. TCR beta VDJ and CDR3 were profiled, and genomic DNA was the template. TCRdb recomputed calls from the reads with MiXCR, one row per CDR3 protein. The sample has 200,000 to 250,000 distinct CDR3 sequences, more than 55% seen once. V gave up 7 bases and J gave up 10 bases, with 17 bases separating them. The CDR3 has 14 amino acids. Germline values: CDR1 MNHNS, CDR2 SASEGT. CD8+CD57+ cell expansion had been shown by flow cytometry in patients chosen for sequencing. Sequencing was done on a sample of sorted CD4+, CD8+, or CD8+CD57+ T cells (not recorded which) from PBMCs. The clonotype originates from a human donor with aplastic anemia. The V gene is TRBV6-1, the J gene TRBJ1-6; D ambiguous. CDR3: CASTPVEMGSPLHF. CDR3 coding DNA: TGTGCCAGCACTCCAGTGGAAATGGGGTCACCCCTCCACTTT.